This is a list of T cell receptor beta chains from one sample in a study of blood T cell repertoires in COVID-19. Sequencing used immunoSEQ multiplex PCR; TCRdb keeps in-frame clones, though not all of them. The table has under 250,000 clones, about four fifths seen once; the top ten hold 3.6%. Sequences were obtained from PBMCs or T cells enriched from blood (not recorded which). The receptors here all came from a woman in her 40s who had been exposed to COVID-19. CDR3s include the opening cysteine and the closing phenylalanine or tryptophan. D genes are given only for firm matches. Not all rows give a size; the values are once, few, many and, for expanded clones, a class.

j_call d_call v_call clone_size cdr3_nt cdr3_aa
TRBJ2-5 - TRBV9 - TGTGCCAGCAGCACGACTACCTCACAGTACCAAGAGACCCAGTACTTC CASSTTTSQYQETQYF
TRBJ2-4 TRBD2 TRBV28 - TGTGCCAGCAGTTTCGGGACTAGCGGGGGAGTTCGTGCCAAAAACATTCAGTACTTC CASSFGTSGGVRAKNIQYF
TRBJ1-2 - TRBV19 many TGTGCCAGCCAGGCGACATTCCGAGACGGCTACACCTTC CASQATFRDGYTF
TRBJ2-5 - TRBV24-1 - TGTGCCACCAGTGATTGGGGCCGTGACAGGCCCGAAGAGACCCAGTACTTC CATSDWGRDRPEETQYF
TRBJ1-6 - TRBV2 - TGTGCCAGCAGTGAGGACAGAAACTCCTATAATTCACCCCTCCACTTT CASSEDRNSYNSPLHF
TRBJ1-1 - TRBV19 - TGTGCCAGTAGTATAGTTGGGCTGGAAGCTTTCTTT CASSIVGLEAFF
TRBJ1-2 TRBD1 TRBV7-9 - TGTGCCAGCACCCCGACAGGGGAGGGCTATGGCTACACCTTC CASTPTGEGYGYTF
TRBJ1-5 - TRBV14 - TGTGCCAGCAGCCAAGATTGGCTCAGGGACAATCAGCCCCAGCATTTT CASSQDWLRDNQPQHF
TRBJ1-3 - TRBV7-2 - TGTGCCAGCAGCTTCGCTGAGATTGGAAACACCATATATTTT CASSFAEIGNTIYF
TRBJ2-7 - TRBV2 - TGTGCCAGCAGCTGGGAGAATCTGTACGAGCAGTACTTC CASSWENLYEQYF
TRBJ2-1 - TRBV6-5 few TGTGCCAGCAGTAAGCTCCAGGGGTACAATGAGCAGTTCTTC CASSKLQGYNEQFF
TRBJ2-6 TRBD1 TRBV2 few TGTGCCAGCAGAACGGGACAGGGGACTGGGGCCAACGTCCTGACTTTC CASRTGQGTGANVLTF
TRBJ2-2 - TRBV7-3 - TGTGCCAGCAGCCCATATCAACAAAACACCGGGGAGCTGTTTTTT CASSPYQQNTGELFF
TRBJ1-1 TRBD1 TRBV27 - TGTGCCAGCAGTCCCGGACAGGGTGGGGGGGGCACTGAAGCTTTCTTT CASSPGQGGGGTEAFF
TRBJ1-5 TRBD1 TRBV24-1 - TGTGCCACCAGTGAAGGGACAGGGAGCAATCAGCCCCAGCATTTT CATSEGTGSNQPQHF
TRBJ1-5 TRBD1 TRBV15 - TGTGCCACCAGCCCCAGGGGACAGGGAAATCAGCCCCAGCATTTT CATSPRGQGNQPQHF
TRBJ1-1 - TRBV5-5 - TGTGCCAGCAGCTCATGGGGAGATGGGACTGAAGCTTTCTTT CASSSWGDGTEAFF
TRBJ1-3 - TRBV18 - TGTGCCAGCTCTCCGATCCAATCGACGGGAGACTCTGGAAACACCATATATTTT CASSPIQSTGDSGNTIYF
TRBJ1-1 - TRBV15 - TGTGCCACCAGCAGGAACAGGACATCTGGGGACACTGAAGCTTTCTTT CATSRNRTSGDTEAFF
TRBJ2-7 TRBD1 TRBV19 - TGTGCCAGTAGCAGACAGGGGAACGAGCAGTACTTC CASSRQGNEQYF
TRBJ2-2 TRBD2 TRBV19 - TGTGCCAGTAGCCCGGGACTAGCGCCGGGAGACACCGGGGAGCTGTTTTTT CASSPGLAPGDTGELFF
TRBJ2-2 TRBD2 TRBV10-3 - TGTGCCATCAGTGGGGGGGCTAGCGGGGTCACCGGGGAGCTGTTTTTT CAISGGASGVTGELFF